The T cell receptor (beta chain) described here comes from a study of blood T cell repertoires in COVID-19. The overall study: Samples taken during acute and convalescent COVID-19 were collected in the United States, Italy and Spain. Nucleic acid was either cDNA or gDNA, and it came from T cells, B-cell-depleted T cells, or PBMCs.

This CDR3 is built from 16 residues. This clone was seen just once. In the original workflow: Amplification with reference gene primers provided the estimates of nucleated cell counts. TCRdb's copy holds only in-frame clones and misses some; the assay was immunoSEQ multiplex PCR. That table furnishes V, J and clone size, whereas the DNA furnished D and trimming. The sample contains under 200,000 clones, approximately 85% of which appear only once. The chain recombines TRBV21-1 with TRBJ2-1; no DNA check was done on the table's D call, TRBD1. TRBV21-1 is a listed pseudogene. The TCR originated in an older woman with COVID-19, enrolled during active disease. The source material was peripheral blood. CDR3 protein: CASRILRDRDYNEQFF. CDR3 bases: TGTGCCAGCCGTATCCTCCGGGACAGGGATTACAATGAGCAGTTCTTC.